The T cell receptor (beta chain) described here comes from a study of shared clonotypes between healthy human individuals. Study-wide points: Sorted-subset samples were not fully sequenced, rarefaction indicated.

The protocol was immunoSEQ multiplex PCR, while the TCRdb copy is restricted to in-frame clones and leaves out a portion. The data show over 2 million clones, less than 95% seen once. About this clone: Its antigen remains unknown.

The sequence derives from a young man in good health. Some clones in this sample may be carry-over from other donors' samples. The sample taken for sequencing was naive CD4+ T cells from PBMCs. The sample's subset: CD45RA+ positively selected.

The CDR3 sequence: CASRTSGGVFPYEQYF. The CDR3 nucleotides read TGTGCCAGCAGGACTAGCGGGGGTGTGTTCCCCTACGAGCAGTACTTC. This chain joins TRBV28 and TRBJ2-7; 12 nucleotides match TRBD2. The CDR3 extends over 16 amino acids. CDR1 and CDR2 (germline): MDHEN, SYDVKM. Trimming took 6 bases from V and 2 from J; bases not matched to a gene: 8.